This T cell receptor (beta chain) was retrieved from a study of long-term antiretroviral therapy in people with HIV. With survey level as its setting, the immunoSEQ assay was v3.0. Clones were read by immunoSEQ multiplex PCR, and TCRdb kept only the in-frame ones, dropping some. The sample carries roughly 42,000 clones, approximately 85% recorded once. As for this clone: What it binds is unknown.

The V and J ends lost 4 bases and 4 bases, in that order; junction bases with no gene match: 5. The CDR3 sequence is 15 residues long. Germline V lookup: CDR1 ENHRY, CDR2 SYGVKD. Study results and limitations: Collection of the blood took place between the mid-2000s and the late 2010s. The ART regimens in use then may have been less effective than current ones.

The chain has TRBV10-3 and TRBJ2-3, with 10 bases that match TRBD2. The clonotype originates from a woman in her 50s with HIV. Source: unsorted PBMCs, taken 3.1 years after starting antiretroviral therapy. The CDR3 nucleotides read TGTGCCATCAGTGCTCCAGCGGGGGGGCCAGATACGCAGTATTTT. Encoded protein: CAISAPAGGPDTQYF.